This TCR beta chain comes out of a study of T cells in Graves' hyperthyroidism and ophthalmopathy. Per the germline V gene, CDR1 is SGHRS and CDR2 is YFSETQ. The CDR3 covers 12 residues. The germline V and J ends were trimmed by 0 bases and 2 bases, with 3 bases remaining between them. Newly diagnosed hyperthyroidism, duration under 2 months, in patients aged 18 to 65. Whole-study results and caveats: Most clonotypes expanded in the thyroid (above 0.001) were also present in blood.

Regions amplified from RNA transcripts were the TCR beta CDR3 regions. HTBI primers were the set used in a first-round RT-PCR of the TCR CDR3. TCRdb itself ran the multiplex PCR reads through MiXCR, one entry per CDR3 protein. The sample includes more than 150,000 distinct CDR3 sequences, about a sixth of them seen just once. This clonotype was counted ten times or more. Its specificity is unknown. The receptor's source is a woman aged 45 to 65 with Graves' hyperthyroidism. Material: blood. V is TRBV5-1 and J is TRBJ2-7; D gene uncertain. The CDR3 nucleotides are TGCGCCAGCAGCTTGGTGCCCTACGAGCAGTACTTC. Translation: CASSLVPYEQYF.